Listed below are T cell receptor beta chains from one sample, sequenced in a study of blood T cell repertoires in COVID-19. Only in-frame clones appear in the TCRdb table, and some are missing; sequencing was by immunoSEQ multiplex PCR. The sample gives just under 150,000 clones, about 85% of which show up once; over 2.5% is in the top ten. The sequenced sample consisted of peripheral blood. All receptors come from a human donor with acute or convalescent COVID-19. The donor label of this sample is uncertain. CDR3s include the opening cysteine and the closing phenylalanine or tryptophan.

cdr3_length j_call v_call cdr3_aa
17 TRBJ2-1 TRBV7-9 CASSLGTSGSSRNEQFF
15 TRBJ1-5 TRBV9 CASSVGGAQGEPQHF
13 TRBJ1-2 TRBV3-1/TRBV3-2 CASSRGLSLGYTF
12 TRBJ1-3 TRBV29-1 CSVQGVENTIYF
14 TRBJ2-2 TRBV3-1/TRBV3-2 CASSLGQTPGELFF
17 TRBJ1-5 TRBV7-2 CASSRAGGEGASQPQHF
14 TRBJ1-5 TRBV7-2 CASSLTGSDQPQHF
14 TRBJ2-4 TRBV10-2 CASSGSGDLNIQYF
15 TRBJ2-7 TRBV10-3 CAISRQTGVKHEQYF
15 TRBJ2-3 TRBV3-1/TRBV3-2 CASSQDSGGADTQYF
15 TRBJ1-2 TRBV5-6 CASSLGTGSNYGYTF
17 TRBJ1-6 TRBV21-1 CASSPPEDRAINSPLHF
20 TRBJ2-6 TRBV7-6 CASSLFMDWTALSGANVLTF
17 TRBJ2-3 TRBV27 CASSFQAGKPSTDTQYF
12 TRBJ1-6 TRBV12-3/TRBV12-4 CASSFRNSPLHF
16 TRBJ1-1 TRBV4-3 CASSQAQGQGLTEAFF
15 TRBJ2-1 TRBV28 CASSPRDYFYNEQFF
14 TRBJ1-5 TRBV6-5 CASRSGSSNQPQHF
13 TRBJ1-2 TRBV19 CASSTSTVSGYTF
16 TRBJ1-1 TRBV7-6 CASSLASGTGVTEAFF
11 TRBJ2-1 TRBV10-3 CAISADNEQFF
16 TRBJ2-7 TRBV7-9 CASSSVRQGMSYEQYF
14 TRBJ2-5 TRBV7-3 CASSFQGPRETQYF
12 TRBJ1-2 TRBV15 CATSMTLVGYTF
19 TRBJ2-3 TRBV15 CATSRDLGRSTPSTDTQYF